Listed below are T cell receptor beta chains from one sample, sequenced in a study of blood T cell repertoires in COVID-19. Method: immunoSEQ multiplex PCR; TCRdb's copy keeps in-frame clones and lacks some. The sample has fewer than 350,000 clones; about 90% are singletons. Material: peripheral blood. Receptors were obtained from a woman under 40 with COVID-19, enrolled during active disease. CDR3s leave out the opening cysteine and the closing phenylalanine or tryptophan.

j_call,v_call,cdr3_aa
TRBJ1-1,TRBV5-1,ASSLLGGTEAF
TRBJ1-1,TRBV3-1/TRBV3-2,ASSPARREAF
TRBJ2-1,TRBV12-5,ASGLSRGNEQF
TRBJ2-5,TRBV5-6,ASSFGSRETQY
TRBJ1-1,TRBV7-2,ASSYRGGTEAF
TRBJ2-5,TRBV5-6,ASSLGGPETQY
TRBJ2-3,TRBV5-1,ASSLGTSTDTQY
TRBJ1-1,TRBV27,ASSPWGGASEAF
TRBJ1-1,TRBV27,ASSPGHRTRDTEAF
TRBJ2-1,TRBV5-1,ASSVGLAGVTSSYNEQF
TRBJ2-1,TRBV20-1,SAPARVEQF
TRBJ2-5,TRBV7-9,ASGQGTQY
TRBJ2-1,TRBV5-4,ASSYREGSEQF
TRBJ2-5,TRBV3-1/TRBV3-2,ASSLPGLAMETQY
TRBJ2-1,TRBV3-1/TRBV3-2,ASSHTSGGYNEQF
TRBJ2-2,TRBV10-1,ASSAHRGAGELF
TRBJ1-1,TRBV5-1,ASSLVVDPRGTEAF
TRBJ1-2,TRBV24-1,ATTEREDRDYGYT
TRBJ1-1,TRBV2,ASMTVRKDTEAF
TRBJ2-5,TRBV2,ASSDWGRGGETQY
TRBJ1-4,TRBV29-1,SVEEQENEKLF
TRBJ1-2,TRBV5-1,ASSLEQNLYSGYT
TRBJ1-1,TRBV5-8,ASSWSRGAF
TRBJ1-4,TRBV6-6,ASSWGHGSEKLF
TRBJ2-3,TRBV7-7,ASRANQGGTQY
TRBJ1-2,TRBV5-8,ASSPRAQRGYGYT
TRBJ1-1,TRBV9,ASKRQQNTEAF
TRBJ2-2,TRBV5-1,ASSWVLAGANTGELF
TRBJ2-2,TRBV19,ASSISRATLVDSPGELF
TRBJ1-3,TRBV4-1,ASSQIEGAPGNTIY
TRBJ2-3,TRBV5-1,ASSILAGGGDTQY
TRBJ2-3,TRBV3-1/TRBV3-2,ASSQDLWASTDTQY
TRBJ2-1,TRBV18,ASSPGRRGNEQF
TRBJ1-2,TRBV5-6,ASSSPGQGGYGYT
TRBJ2-5,TRBV5-1,ASNPLGTSGQETQY
TRBJ2-3,TRBV4-2,ASSQEGGLAGSDTQY
TRBJ1-4,TRBV4-1,ASSLRLREKLF
TRBJ1-2,TRBV2,ASSVSEQTYGYT
TRBJ1-1,TRBV5-1,ASSVDAGVEAF
TRBJ1-5,TRBV19,ASSITGQGNQPQH